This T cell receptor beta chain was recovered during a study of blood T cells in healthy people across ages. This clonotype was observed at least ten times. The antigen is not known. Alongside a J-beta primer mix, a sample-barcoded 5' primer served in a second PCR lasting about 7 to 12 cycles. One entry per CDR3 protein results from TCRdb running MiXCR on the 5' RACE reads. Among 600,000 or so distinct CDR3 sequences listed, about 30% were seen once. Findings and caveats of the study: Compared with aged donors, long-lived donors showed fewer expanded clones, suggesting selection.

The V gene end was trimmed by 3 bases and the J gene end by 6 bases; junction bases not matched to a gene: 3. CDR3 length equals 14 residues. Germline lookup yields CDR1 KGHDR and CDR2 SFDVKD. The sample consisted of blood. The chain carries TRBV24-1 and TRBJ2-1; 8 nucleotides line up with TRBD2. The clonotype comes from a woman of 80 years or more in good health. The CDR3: CATSDTGGLNEQFF. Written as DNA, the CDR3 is TGTGCCACCAGTGATACGGGGGGGCTCAATGAGCAGTTCTTC.